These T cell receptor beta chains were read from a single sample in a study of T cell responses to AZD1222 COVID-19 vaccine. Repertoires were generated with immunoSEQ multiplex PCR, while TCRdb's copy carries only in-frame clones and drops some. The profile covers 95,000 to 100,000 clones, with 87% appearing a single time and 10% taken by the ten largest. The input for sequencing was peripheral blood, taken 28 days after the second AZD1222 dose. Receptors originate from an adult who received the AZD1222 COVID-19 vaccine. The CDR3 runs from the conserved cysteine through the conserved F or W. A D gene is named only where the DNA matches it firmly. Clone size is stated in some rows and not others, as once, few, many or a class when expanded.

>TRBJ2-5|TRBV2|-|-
TGTGCCAGCAGTTCTGGTGGGAGGGAGACCCAGTACTTC
CASSSGGRETQYF
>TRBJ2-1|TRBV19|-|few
TGTGCCAGTAGTCTCGACGGGAGCTCCTACAATGAGCAGTTCTTC
CASSLDGSSYNEQFF
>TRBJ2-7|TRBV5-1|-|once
TGCGCCAGCAGCTTGGTTACAGGGCTCTACGAGCAGTACTTC
CASSLVTGLYEQYF
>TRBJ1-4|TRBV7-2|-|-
TGTGCCAGCAGCGCCTCACCGGGACACCTGACAACTAATGAAAAACTGTTTTTT
CASSASPGHLTTNEKLFF
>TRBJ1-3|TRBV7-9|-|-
TGTGCCAGCAGCCCGAGTGGAAACACCATATATTTT
CASSPSGNTIYF
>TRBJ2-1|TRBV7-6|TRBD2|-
TGTGCCAGCAGCCCCACTAGCGACAATGAGCAGTTCTTC
CASSPTSDNEQFF
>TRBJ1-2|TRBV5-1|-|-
TGCGCCAGCAGCTTGGAGTCCGTAAACTATGGCTACACCTTC
CASSLESVNYGYTF
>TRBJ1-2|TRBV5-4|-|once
TGTGCCAGCAGCGACGGAACAGCTTATGGCTACACCTTC
CASSDGTAYGYTF
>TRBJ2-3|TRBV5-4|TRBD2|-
TGTGCCAGCAGCTTGGGTTTAGCGGGGGCGACAGATACGCAGTATTTT
CASSLGLAGATDTQYF
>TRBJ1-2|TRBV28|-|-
TGTGCCAGCACTCAAATGGGGCAGGGGTTATGGGGTGGCTACACCTTC
CASTQMGQGLWGGYTF
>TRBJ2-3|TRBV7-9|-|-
TGTGCCAGCAGCTCAGGGACAGATACGCAGTATTTT
CASSSGTDTQYF
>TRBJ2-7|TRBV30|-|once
TGTGCCTGGAGTGTAAGAAGAGCTGGCAGCGCCTACGAGCAGTACTTC
CAWSVRRAGSAYEQYF
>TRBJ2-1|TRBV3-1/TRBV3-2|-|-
TGTGCCAGCAGTCAGGGGGGGATGGTAGGCAATGAGCAGTTCTTC
CASSQGGMVGNEQFF
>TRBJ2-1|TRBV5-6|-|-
TGTGCCAGCAGCTTGGGGGAGTACAATGAGCAGTTCTTC
CASSLGEYNEQFF
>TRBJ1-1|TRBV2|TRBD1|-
TGTGCCACCCCGGGACAGTCTGAAGCTTTCTTT
CATPGQSEAFF
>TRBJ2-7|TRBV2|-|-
TGTGCCAGCACCGGTCCGGGTCTTACGGGAGAGCAGTACTTC
CASTGPGLTGEQYF
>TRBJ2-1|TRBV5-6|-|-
TGTGCCAGCAGCTTGGGGGAGTCCTACAATGAGCAGTTCTTC
CASSLGESYNEQFF
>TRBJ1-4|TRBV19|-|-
TGTGCCAGTAGTATAGATGGCGGCGAAAAACTGTTTTTT
CASSIDGGEKLFF
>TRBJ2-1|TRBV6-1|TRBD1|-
TGTGCCAGCAGTGATGGTGGACAGGGGTTCCCCTACAATGAGCAGTTCTTC
CASSDGGQGFPYNEQFF
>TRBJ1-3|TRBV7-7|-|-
TGTGCTAGCAGCTTACAGCAGGGTAACTCTGGAAACACCATATATTTT
CASSLQQGNSGNTIYF
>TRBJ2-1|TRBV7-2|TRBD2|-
TGTGCCAGCAGTAGTAGCGGGAGTAGATATGAGCAGTTCTTC
CASSSSGSRYEQFF
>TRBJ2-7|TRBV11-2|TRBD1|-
TGTGCCAGCAGCTCAGGGGACAGGGACGAGCAGTACTTC
CASSSGDRDEQYF
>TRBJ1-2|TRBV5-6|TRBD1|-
TGTGCCAGCAGCTTGAGACAGGGGGCGCGCGGCTACACCTTC
CASSLRQGARGYTF
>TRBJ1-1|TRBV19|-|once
TGTGCCAGTAGTCCACAAGGGGTGAACACTGAAGCTTTCTTT
CASSPQGVNTEAFF
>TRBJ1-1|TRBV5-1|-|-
TGCGCCAGCAGCGGGCAGGGGAGCACTGAAGCTTTCTTT
CASSGQGSTEAFF